This TCR beta chain was captured in a study of blood T cell repertoires in COVID-19. In assigning cohorts, the study relied on participant-reported clinical history. The CDR3 is made up of 15 amino acids. Profiled with immunoSEQ multiplex PCR; TCRdb holds only in-frame clones, not every one. The sample consists of about 360,000 clones, 88% of them appearing once. The chain couples TRBV21-1 to TRBJ1-1; the table's D gene call, TRBD1, was not cross checked with the DNA. TRBV21-1 is a documented pseudogene. This TCR came from a woman in her forties with acute COVID-19. The sequencing sample was made of PBMCs or T cells enriched from blood (not recorded which). The CDR3 reads CASSQGEGVNTEAFF. In DNA form, the CDR3 reads TGTGCCAGCTCCCAAGGGGAAGGTGTGAACACTGAAGCTTTCTTT.